This T cell receptor (beta chain) was documented in a study of blood T cell repertoires in COVID-19. Recruits, aged about 18 to 90 years, lived in 24 US areas. Assignment of participants to cohorts was predicated upon participant-reported clinical history. Authors' data handling: Reference gene primer amplification gave nucleated cell count estimates. Libraries were prepared by immunoSEQ multiplex PCR; TCRdb keeps only in-frame clonotypes and omits some of them. That table is the source of V, J and clone size, and D and trimming were worked out from the DNA. The data show about 210,000 clones, about 86% seen once. The specimen sequenced was PBMCs or T cells enriched from blood (not recorded which). This sequence was found in a woman aged 50 to 65 with acute COVID-19.

The CDR3 region is CASSADKSSYNSPLHF. DNA for the CDR3: TGTGCCAGCAGTGCGGACAAGAGCTCCTATAATTCACCCCTCCACTTT. The chain recombines TRBV6-1 with TRBJ1-6; tentatively, D is TRBD1 (5 bases). Germline-derived CDR1 and CDR2 are MNHNS and SASEGT. Trimming left V 4 bases short and J 0 bases short, with 10 bases between. The CDR3 is 16 residues long.